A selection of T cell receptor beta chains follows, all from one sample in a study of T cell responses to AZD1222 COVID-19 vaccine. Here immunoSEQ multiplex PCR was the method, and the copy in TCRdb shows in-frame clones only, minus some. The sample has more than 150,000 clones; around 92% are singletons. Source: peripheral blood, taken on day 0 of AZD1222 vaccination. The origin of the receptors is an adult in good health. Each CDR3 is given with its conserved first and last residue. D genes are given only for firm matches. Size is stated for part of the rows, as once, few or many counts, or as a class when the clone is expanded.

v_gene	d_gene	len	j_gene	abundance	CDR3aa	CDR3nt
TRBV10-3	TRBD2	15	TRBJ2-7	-	CAISSVAGKSYEQYF	TGTGCCATCAGTTCAGTAGCGGGAAAGTCCTACGAGCAGTACTTC
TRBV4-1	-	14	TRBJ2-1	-	CASSQGERGGEQFF	TGCGCCAGCAGCCAAGGGGAGAGGGGGGGCGAGCAGTTCTTC
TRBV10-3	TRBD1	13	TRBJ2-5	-	CAIGRQGEETQYF	TGTGCCATCGGAAGACAGGGGGAAGAGACCCAGTACTTC
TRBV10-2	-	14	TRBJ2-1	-	CASSESLSSNEQFF	TGCGCCAGCAGTGAGTCGCTTTCTAGCAATGAGCAGTTCTTC
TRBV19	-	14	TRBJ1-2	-	CATAGTNIPYGYTF	TGTGCCACGGCCGGGACAAACATCCCCTATGGCTACACCTTC
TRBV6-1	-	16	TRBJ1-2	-	CASSESPLGQNYGYTF	TGTGCCAGCAGTGAAAGCCCCTTGGGCCAGAACTATGGCTACACCTTC
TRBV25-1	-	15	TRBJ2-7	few	CASSDNHRVRHEQYF	TGTGCCAGCAGCGACAACCACAGGGTACGGCACGAGCAGTACTTC
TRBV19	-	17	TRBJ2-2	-	CASSIPTSAANTGELFF	TGTGCCAGTAGTATACCGACTTCTGCCGCGAACACCGGGGAGCTGTTTTTT
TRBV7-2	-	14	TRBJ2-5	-	CASSPRGDQETQYF	TGTGCCAGCAGCCCAAGAGGGGACCAAGAGACCCAGTACTTC
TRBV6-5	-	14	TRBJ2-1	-	CASSYLQGYNEQFF	TGTGCCAGCAGTTACCTACAGGGTTACAATGAGCAGTTCTTC
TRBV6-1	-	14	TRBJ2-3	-	CASSEAYDVDTQYF	TGTGCCAGCAGTGAAGCATACGATGTGGATACGCAGTATTTT
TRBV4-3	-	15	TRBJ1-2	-	CASSQDGGTGRGYTF	TGCGCCAGCAGCCAAGATGGGGGGACCGGACGTGGCTACACCTTC
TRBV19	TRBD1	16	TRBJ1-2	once	CASSGETGALNYGYTF	TGTGCCAGTAGTGGGGAAACAGGGGCGCTTAACTATGGCTACACCTTC
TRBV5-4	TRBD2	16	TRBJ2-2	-	CASSRGGLAGLGELFF	TGTGCCAGCAGCCGGGGGGGTCTAGCGGGACTCGGGGAGCTGTTTTTT
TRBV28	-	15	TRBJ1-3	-	CASSLWQSSGNTIYF	TGTGCCAGCAGTTTGTGGCAGAGCTCTGGAAACACCATATATTTT
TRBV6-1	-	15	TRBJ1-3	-	CASSEVLTSGNTIYF	TGTGCCAGCAGTGAAGTACTCACCTCCGGAAACACCATATATTTT
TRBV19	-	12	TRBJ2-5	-	CASSMRGETQYF	TGTGCCAGTAGTATGCGAGGGGAGACCCAGTACTTC
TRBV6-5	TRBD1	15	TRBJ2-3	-	CASSRQGRRADTQYF	TGTGCCAGCAGCCGACAGGGGAGGAGGGCAGATACGCAGTATTTT
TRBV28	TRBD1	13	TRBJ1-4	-	CASSDPGGGQLFF	TGTGCCAGCAGCGACCCAGGGGGAGGGCAACTGTTTTTT
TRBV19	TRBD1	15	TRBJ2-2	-	CASSPGQGFTGELFF	TGTGCCAGTAGCCCGGGACAGGGCTTTACCGGGGAGCTGTTTTTT
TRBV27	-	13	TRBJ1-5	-	CASSSVRALPQHF	TGTGCCAGCAGTTCCGTCAGGGCCCTGCCCCAGCATTTT
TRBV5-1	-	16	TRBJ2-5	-	CASSWTIRGGRETQYF	TGCGCCAGCAGCTGGACAATCAGGGGTGGGCGAGAGACCCAGTACTTC
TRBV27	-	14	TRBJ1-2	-	CASSSPLRGNGYTF	TGTGCCAGCAGTTCCCCCCTTCGGGGAAATGGCTACACCTTC
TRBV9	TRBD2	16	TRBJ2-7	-	CASSISGLARRDEQYF	TGTGCCAGCAGCATTTCGGGACTAGCGAGACGAGACGAGCAGTACTTC
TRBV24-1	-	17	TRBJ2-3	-	CATSDSPPGAKTDTQYF	TGTGCCACCAGTGATTCTCCCCCGGGGGCGAAGACAGATACGCAGTATTTT
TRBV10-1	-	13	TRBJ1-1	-	CASSQGRQGEAFF	TGCGCCAGCAGTCAGGGGCGCCAGGGTGAAGCTTTCTTT
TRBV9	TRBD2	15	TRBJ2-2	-	CASRLAAGDTGELFF	TGTGCCAGCAGACTAGCAGCGGGAGACACCGGGGAGCTGTTTTTT
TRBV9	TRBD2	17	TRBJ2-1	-	CASSARATSGSLDEQFF	TGTGCCAGCAGCGCCCGAGCGACTAGCGGGAGCTTGGATGAGCAGTTCTTC
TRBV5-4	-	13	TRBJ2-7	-	CASTVLPGDEQYF	TGTGCCAGCACCGTTCTCCCGGGAGACGAGCAGTACTTC
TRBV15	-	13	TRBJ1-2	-	CATSISLDLGYTF	TGTGCCACCAGCATCTCCCTCGATCTTGGCTACACCTTC
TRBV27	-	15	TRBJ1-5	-	CASSPGSIGNQPQHF	TGTGCCAGCAGCCCAGGGAGTATCGGCAATCAGCCCCAGCATTTT
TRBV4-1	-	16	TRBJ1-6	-	CASSQESQDLNSPLHF	TGCGCCAGCAGCCAAGAATCCCAGGACCTTAATTCACCCCTCCACTTT
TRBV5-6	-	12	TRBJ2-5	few	CASSPYQETQYF	TGTGCCAGCAGCCCGTACCAAGAGACCCAGTACTTC
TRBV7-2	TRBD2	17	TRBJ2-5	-	CASSLEASGRAGETQYF	TGTGCCAGCAGCTTAGAGGCTAGCGGGAGGGCAGGGGAGACCCAGTACTTC
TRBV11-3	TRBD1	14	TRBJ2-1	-	CASSPRDRHNEQFF	TGTGCCAGCAGCCCCCGGGACAGGCACAATGAGCAGTTCTTC
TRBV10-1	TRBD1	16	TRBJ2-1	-	CASSESRGQGANEQFF	TGCGCCAGCAGTGAGTCGAGGGGACAGGGGGCGAATGAGCAGTTCTTC
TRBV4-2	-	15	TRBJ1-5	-	CASSQEYGSNQPQHF	TGTGCCAGCAGCCAAGAGTACGGTAGCAATCAGCCCCAGCATTTT
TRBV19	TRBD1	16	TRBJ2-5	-	CASSPWGQQYQETQYF	TGTGCCAGTAGTCCGTGGGGACAGCAGTACCAAGAGACCCAGTACTTC
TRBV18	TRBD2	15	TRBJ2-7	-	CASSPKEAGVVRQYF	TGTGCCAGCTCCCCGAAGGAGGCGGGAGTGGTACGGCAGTACTTC
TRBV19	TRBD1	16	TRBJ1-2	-	CASSKDRGRLNYGYTF	TGTGCCAGTAGTAAAGACAGGGGGCGACTTAACTATGGCTACACCTTC
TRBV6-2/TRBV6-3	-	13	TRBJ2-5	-	CASSYWQGETQYF	TGTGCCAGCAGTTACTGGCAGGGAGAGACCCAGTACTTC